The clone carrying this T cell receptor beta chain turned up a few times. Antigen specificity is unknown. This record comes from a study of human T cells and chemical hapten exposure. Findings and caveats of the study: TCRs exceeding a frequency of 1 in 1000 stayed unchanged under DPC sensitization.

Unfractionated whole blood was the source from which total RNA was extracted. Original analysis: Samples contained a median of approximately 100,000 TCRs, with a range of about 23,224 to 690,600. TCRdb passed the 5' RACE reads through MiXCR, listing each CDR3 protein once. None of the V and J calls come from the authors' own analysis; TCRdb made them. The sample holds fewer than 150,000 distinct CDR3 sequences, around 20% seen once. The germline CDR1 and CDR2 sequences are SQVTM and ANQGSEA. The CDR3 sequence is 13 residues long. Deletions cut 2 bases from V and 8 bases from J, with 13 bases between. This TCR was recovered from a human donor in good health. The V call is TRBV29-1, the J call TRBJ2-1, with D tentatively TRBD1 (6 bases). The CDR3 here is CSVELGARDEQFF. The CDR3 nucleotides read TGCAGCGTTGAATTGGGGGCGCGCGATGAGCAGTTCTTC.